The text below deals with one TCR beta chain. The antigen is not known. This specimen belongs to a study of shared clonotypes between healthy human individuals. Study summary: Plates per donor: three CD4 naive, three CD4 memory, two CD8 naive, one CD8 memory.

General study points: Between several donors, naive CD4 clonotypes were shared at a level of about 5%. Across subsets, estimated richness was generally greater for naive than for memory populations.

Germline CDR1 is MNHEY and CDR2 is SMNVEV (reference sequence). The CDR3 is 17 residues long. Trimming removed 4 bases from V and 5 bases from J; junction bases left unmatched: 11. The material for each subset, its genomic DNA, was split evenly across several immunoSEQ plates. Assay used: immunoSEQ multiplex PCR; TCRdb lists only in-frame clones, some missing. The profile shows a few hundred thousand clones, more than 75% of them singletons. Specimen: memory CD8+ T cells sorted from blood. Subset defined: CD45RO+ cells pooled with CCR7-negative TemRA cells. The chain is built from TRBV27 and TRBJ2-3, with 11 bases lining up with TRBD2. This TCR was recovered from a man in his late teens or twenties in good health. This chain's CDR3 is CASSSVALAGGIDTQYF. The CDR3 coding sequence is TGTGCCAGCAGTTCGGTGGCCCTAGCGGGGGGAATAGATACGCAGTATTTT.